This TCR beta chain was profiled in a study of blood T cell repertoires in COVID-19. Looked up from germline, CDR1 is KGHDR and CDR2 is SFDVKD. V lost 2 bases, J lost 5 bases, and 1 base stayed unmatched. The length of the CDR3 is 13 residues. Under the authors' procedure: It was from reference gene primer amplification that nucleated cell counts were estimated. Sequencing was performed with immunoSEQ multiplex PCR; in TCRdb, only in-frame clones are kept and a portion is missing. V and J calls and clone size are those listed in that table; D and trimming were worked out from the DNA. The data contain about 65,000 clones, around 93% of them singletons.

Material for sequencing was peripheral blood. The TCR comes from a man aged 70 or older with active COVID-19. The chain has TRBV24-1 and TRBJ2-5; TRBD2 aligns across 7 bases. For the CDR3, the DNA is TGTGCCACCAGTGATTGGCGGGGGGAGACCCAGTACTTC. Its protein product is CATSDWRGETQYF.